One T cell receptor (beta chain) is described in this entry. As yet, its antigen is unknown. MiXCR, run by TCRdb on the 5' RACE reads, gives a single entry per CDR3 protein. The data show over 600,000 distinct CDR3 sequences, approximately 21% seen once. This sample is drawn from a study of identical twins. The germline gives CDR1 DFQATT, CDR2 SNEGSKA (reference sequence). Trimming took 5 bases from V and 1 from J, leaving 9 bases between them. The CDR3 has 12 residues. Study-wide points: Beta out-of-frame twin sharing showed a weaker excess.

The sample was also linked to a second study, of T cells expressing NK-cell markers.

The chain combines TRBV20-1 with TRBJ2-7, with D hard to call. The specimen was PBMCs. This receptor was identified in a woman in her late teens or twenties in good health. CDR3 sequence: CSAPLGSYEQYF. As DNA, the CDR3 is TGCAGTGCTCCCCTTGGGTCCTACGAGCAGTACTTC.